This T cell receptor beta chain was profiled in a study of graft-versus-host responses after intestinal transplantation. Background on the study: Among the recipients, all got anti-thymocyte globulin induction and then tacrolimus and steroids for roughly three years. General study points: In recipient marrow, GvH clones were found, and some appeared first in ileum or blood.

The table came from immunoSEQ multiplex PCR; TCRdb's copy has only in-frame clones and leaves some out. The table shows about 94,000 clones, with roughly 90% occurring only once. Looked up from germline, CDR1 is GTSNPN and CDR2 is SVGIG (reference sequence). V was pared by 3 bases and J by 4 bases, with 16 bases between. The length of the CDR3 is 14 residues. For this clone: Antigen unknown.

This clonotype was obtained from a human donor who received an intestinal transplant. Source: unstimulated CD8+ T cells sorted from spleen or lymph node cells, taken before intestinal transplant. This chain links TRBV30 with TRBJ2-7; TRBD2 might be the D (5 bases). In DNA, the CDR3 is TGTGCCTGGAGCAAGCCCGGGAACTTATACGAGCAGTACTTC. This sequence encodes CAWSKPGNLYEQYF.